This is a list of T cell receptor beta chains from one sample in a study of T-cell reconstitution after alpha-beta-depleted transplantation in children. One entry per CDR3 protein, called by TCRdb with MiXCR from the PCR reads. This table holds almost 400,000 distinct CDR3 sequences, 20% found once. The material was PBMCs from the stem cell graft donor, obtained from the stem cell graft. These receptors all come from a human donor who donated a stem cell graft to a child with acute myeloid leukemia. Each CDR3 is given with its conserved first and last residue. Fields, in order: V gene, J gene, CDR3 protein.

TRBV20-1,TRBJ2-3,CSATQGGGDTQYF
TRBV27,TRBJ2-2,CASSLSGGYTGELFF
TRBV28,TRBJ2-7,CASSSLRDRGSGEQYF
TRBV10-3,TRBJ2-7,CAISESRLVYEQYF
TRBV20-1,TRBJ1-1,CSARVVHMNTEAFF
TRBV4-3,TRBJ2-7,CASSPSPGVLYEQYF
TRBV4-2,TRBJ2-7,CASSQERTSIYEQYF
TRBV5-1,TRBJ2-7,CASSELQGAGEQYF
TRBV4-3,TRBJ2-3,CASSQDGSDPSTDTQYF
TRBV7-1,TRBJ2-5,CACSSTRHQYF
TRBV2,TRBJ2-1,CASSFDYNEQFF
TRBV2,TRBJ2-1,CASSEGGGYNEQFF
TRBV5-1,TRBJ2-1,CASSLDYYNEQFF
TRBV12-3/TRBV12-4,TRBJ2-3,CASSNSGRAGDTQYF
TRBV20-1,TRBJ2-1,CSARGGPMLHEQFF
TRBV24-1,TRBJ2-6,CATSDSTGSGANVLTF
TRBV13,TRBJ2-1,CASSLVSSGYNEQFF
TRBV20-1,TRBJ2-7,CSARTPTASSYEQYF
TRBV4-3,TRBJ2-7,CASSQEFFSTGIEQYF
TRBV29-1,TRBJ2-1,CSVEGREASYNEQFF
TRBV12-3/TRBV12-4,TRBJ2-3,CASSLRVWLAAATDTQYF
TRBV7-8,TRBJ2-3,CASSLLGRAGSTDTQYF
TRBV20-1,TRBJ2-1,CSARDNQGNYNEQFF
TRBV24-1,TRBJ2-2,CATSDLNKGTGELFF
TRBV7-2,TRBJ2-2,CASSLAGTSGSSSPGELFF
TRBV20-1,TRBJ1-1,CSATQGNTEAFF
TRBV4-3,TRBJ2-1,CASSGETSGRTYNEQFF
TRBV5-5,TRBJ2-2,CASSLIYHNTGELFF
TRBV19,TRBJ2-2,CASSRVLNTGELFF
TRBV25-1,TRBJ2-7,CASSEQGGEQYF
TRBV7-9,TRBJ2-7,CASSLGLAGASYEQYF
TRBV12-3/TRBV12-4,TRBJ2-1,CASTKGPQREQFF
TRBV6-5,TRBJ2-7,CASSYWIRGGQYF
TRBV29-1,TRBJ1-1,CSASGEGNTEAFF
TRBV27,TRBJ2-7,CASSTTSSSGRSNRDYEQYF
TRBV28,TRBJ2-1,CASTPIRDRGLDEQFF
TRBV25-1,TRBJ2-1,CASSESTGSLNEQFF
TRBV12-3/TRBV12-4,TRBJ1-1,CASSLESSNTEAFF
TRBV7-9,TRBJ2-5,CASAGVEETQYF
TRBV20-1,TRBJ2-5,CSAVGTGSFKETQYF
TRBV12-3/TRBV12-4,TRBJ2-1,CASSLGTSFEQFF
TRBV7-8,TRBJ1-2,CASSPFGGREGGYTF
TRBV7-9,TRBJ2-7,CASSITGLAGGEQYF
TRBV10-3,TRBJ2-1,CAIWGGLNNEQFF
TRBV20-1,TRBJ1-5,CSASTGWPDQPQHF
TRBV28,TRBJ1-2,CASRTRSDGYTF
TRBV29-1,TRBJ2-1,CSVRGGGGSYNEQFF
TRBV6-5,TRBJ1-2,CASRGTTSYYGYTF
TRBV6-5,TRBJ1-1,CASSYRGRFGEAFF
TRBV20-1,TRBJ2-1,CSADAISGSSYNEQFF
TRBV12-3/TRBV12-4,TRBJ1-2,CASRSQGASYGYTF
TRBV12-3/TRBV12-4,TRBJ2-7,CASGNPYEQYF
TRBV7-9,TRBJ2-3,CASRYSGRGTDTQYF